A selection of T cell receptor beta chains follows, all from one sample in a study of T cells after yellow fever vaccination. TCRdb reprocessed the 5' RACE reads with MiXCR, giving one entry per CDR3 protein. The sample yields just under 600,000 distinct CDR3 sequences, approximately 13% seen once. The starting material was PBMCs, obtained on the day of the yellow fever booster vaccination. These receptors all stem from a man aged 30 to 39 who received the YFV17D yellow fever vaccine. CDR3s include the opening cysteine and the closing phenylalanine or tryptophan. A D gene is named only where the DNA matches it firmly. For some rows the clone size is stated as once, few or many, or as a class when expanded; others skip it.

d_call | clone_size | j_call | cdr3_length | v_call | cdr3_nt | cdr3_aa
- | - | TRBJ2-1 | 14 | TRBV25-1 | TGTGCCACTTCCCGAGGGGAGTCGGGCAATGAGCAGTTCTTC | CATSRGESGNEQFF
- | - | TRBJ1-1 | 16 | TRBV6-2/TRBV6-3 | TGTGCCAGCAGTTACGAACAGGCGCACTGGAACACTGAAGCTTTCTTT | CASSYEQAHWNTEAFF
TRBD1 | few | TRBJ1-1 | 16 | TRBV7-2 | TGTGCCAGCAGCTCCCCGACAGGGGGGATGAACACTGAAGCTTTCTTT | CASSSPTGGMNTEAFF
- | - | TRBJ1-6 | 13 | TRBV7-2 | TGTGCCAGCCTCACAGGGCTTAATTCACCCCTCCACTTT | CASLTGLNSPLHF
TRBD2 | - | TRBJ2-1 | 15 | TRBV5-1 | TGCGCCAGCAGCTTGTGGCTAGCGGTACACAATGAGCAGTTCTTC | CASSLWLAVHNEQFF
- | - | TRBJ2-5 | 12 | TRBV29-1 | TGCAGCCCAAGACTAGTAGGAGAGACCCAGTACTTC | CSPRLVGETQYF
TRBD2 | - | TRBJ2-3 | 18 | TRBV27 | TGTGCCAGCAGTTTATCGGGGATAGCGGGAGGGTACACAGATACGCAGTATTTT | CASSLSGIAGGYTDTQYF
- | few | TRBJ1-1 | 13 | TRBV5-1 | TGCGCCAGCAGCAGGAGTAGGAGCACTGAAGCTTTCTTT | CASSRSRSTEAFF
TRBD2 | few | TRBJ2-7 | 15 | TRBV20-1 | TGCAGTGCTAGCAAAGGGACTAGCGGGGCCTACGAGCAGTACTTC | CSASKGTSGAYEQYF
TRBD1 | - | TRBJ2-2 | 12 | TRBV7-9 | TGTGCCCACAGGACAGGGACCGGGGAGCTGTTTTTT | CAHRTGTGELFF
TRBD2 | once | TRBJ2-1 | 15 | TRBV7-2 | TGTGCCAGCAGCGCTAGCGGGAGCCGCTACAATGAGCAGTTCTTC | CASSASGSRYNEQFF
- | few | TRBJ2-5 | 16 | TRBV7-9 | TGTGCCAGCAGCTTAGCGGTCGGCTCACCTAAAGAGACCCAGTACTTC | CASSLAVGSPKETQYF
TRBD2 | - | TRBJ2-1 | 14 | TRBV5-4 | TGTGCCAGCAGCCCTAGCGGACCGGGGGGTGAGCAGTTCTTC | CASSPSGPGGEQFF